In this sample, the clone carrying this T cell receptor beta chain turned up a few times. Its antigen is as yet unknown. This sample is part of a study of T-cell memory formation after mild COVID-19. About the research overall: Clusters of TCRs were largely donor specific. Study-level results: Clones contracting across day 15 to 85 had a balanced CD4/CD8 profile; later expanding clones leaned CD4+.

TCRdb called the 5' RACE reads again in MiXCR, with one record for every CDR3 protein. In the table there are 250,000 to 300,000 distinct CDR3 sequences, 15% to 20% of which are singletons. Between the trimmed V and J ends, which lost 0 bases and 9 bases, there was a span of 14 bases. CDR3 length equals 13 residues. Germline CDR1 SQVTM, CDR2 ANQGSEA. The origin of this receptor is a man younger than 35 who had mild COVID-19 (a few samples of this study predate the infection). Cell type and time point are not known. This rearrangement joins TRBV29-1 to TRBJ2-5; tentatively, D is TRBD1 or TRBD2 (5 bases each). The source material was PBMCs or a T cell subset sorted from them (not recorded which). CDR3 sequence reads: CSVEDAGPGPQYF. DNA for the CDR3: TGCAGCGTTGAAGATGCCGGACCGGGGCCCCAGTACTTC.